The T cell receptor (beta chain) under discussion was sequenced for a study of T cells in Graves' hyperthyroidism and ophthalmopathy. Ten or more counts support this clonotype. This CDR3 spans 13 amino acids. CDR1 is SEHNR, CDR2 FQNEAQ, per germline (reference sequence). The V end was cut by 4 bases, the J end by 4 bases, with 10 bases between. RNA transcripts provided the source from which TCR beta CDR3 regions were amplified. First-round RT-PCR with HTBI primers amplified the TCR CDR3 region. TCRdb used MiXCR to reprocess the multiplex PCR reads, holding one entry per CDR3 protein. The sample gives roughly 800,000 distinct CDR3 sequences, 38% of which show up once; around 10% is in the top ten.

Specimen: blood. V gene TRBV7-9 combines with J gene TRBJ2-5, with D perhaps matching TRBD2 (5 bases). The sequence came from a man between 18 and 29 years old with Graves' hyperthyroidism. The CDR3 region has the DNA TGTGCCAGCAGCTCGACTCGGGGAGAGACCCAGTACTTC. As protein: CASSSTRGETQYF. The full variable domain, completed using reference TRBV7-9 and TRBJ2-5, is DTGVSQNPRHKITKRGQNVTFRCDPISEHNRLYWYRQTLGQGPEFLTYFQNEAQLEKSRLLSDRFSAERPKGSFSTLEIQRTEQGDSAMYLCASSSTRGETQYFGPGTRLLVL.